A single sample gave rise to the 18 T cell receptor beta chains below, sequenced in a study of T cell responses to AZD1222 COVID-19 vaccine (dated by TCRdb to the early 2020s). The time point label for this specimen denotes: about 28 days (+/-7) after the second vaccine dose. Libraries were built with the immunoSEQ multiplex PCR assay. TCRdb holds this immuneACCESS table with in-frame rearrangements only. Some clones are missing; in checked studies, unresolved V genes explain under half, and the rest has no known cause. Within this sample are 150,000 or so clones, with approximately 91% of them counted one time only. Approximately 3.8% of the sample is held by the ten biggest clonotypes. The starting material was peripheral blood, obtained 28 days after the second AZD1222 dose. These receptors all stem from an adult who received the AZD1222 COVID-19 vaccine.

This clone was observed a single time. CDR3 nucleotides: TGTGCCAGCAGGCCGGGAGGCGGGCCTAATGAAAAACTGTTTTTT. Translating gives CASRPGGGPNEKLFF. This chain connects TRBV5-4 to TRBJ1-4; no clear D gene. Deletions cut 5 bases from V and 3 bases from J, with 14 bases between. CDR1 and CDR2 (germline): SGHNT, YYREEE (reference sequence). The CDR3 spans 15 residues.

The V call is TRBV30, the J call TRBJ1-5, with D possibly TRBD1 on 6 matching bases. CDR3 length: 15 residues. CDR1 and CDR2 (germline): GTSNPN, SVGIG (reference sequence). The V and J ends lost 2 bases and 4 bases respectively, with 15 bases between them. The CDR3 nucleotides are TGTGCCTGGAGTCGGGGCGACAGGACTAATCAGCCCCAGCATTTT. Its protein is CAWSRGDRTNQPQHF.

The chain recombines TRBV14 with TRBJ2-2; D is undetermined. This CDR3 comprises 13 residues. V was clipped by 0 bases and J by 4 bases, with 3 bases between them. Per germline, CDR1 SGHDN and CDR2 FVKESK. CDR3 DNA: TGTGCCAGCAGCCAAGAGCTCACCGGGGAGCTGTTTTTT. Translation gives CASSQELTGELFF.

The chain joins TRBV11-3 to TRBJ2-3; D unresolved. The CDR3 is 14 residues long. CDR1 and CDR2 from the germline V gene are SGHNT and YENEEA. The germline V and J ends were trimmed by 5 bases and 0 bases, with 9 bases remaining between them. Here the CDR3 DNA reads TGTGCCAGCAGCCCGTTGACTAGCACAGATACGCAGTATTTT. Amino acids: CASSPLTSTDTQYF.

In its sample, this clone was seen a few times. This chain connects TRBV4-1 to TRBJ1-5; 8 bases line up with TRBD1. V shed 4 bases and J 2 bases; nucleotides not matched to a gene: 4. The CDR3 consists of 15 residues. CDR1 is MGHRA, CDR2 YSYEKL, per germline. The CDR3 region is CASSPGQGGNQPQHF. CDR3 bases: TGCGCCAGCAGCCCAGGACAGGGAGGCAATCAGCCCCAGCATTTT.

The V and J genes are TRBV19 and TRBJ1-5, with no clear D. Trimming removed 4 bases from V and 4 bases from J, with 11 bases in between. Germline V CDR1 and CDR2: LNHDA, SQIVND (reference sequence). The CDR3 consists of 14 residues. The CDR3 reads CASSTRPYNQPQHF. In DNA, the CDR3 is TGTGCCAGTAGTACCCGCCCTTATAATCAGCCCCAGCATTTT.

This chain joins TRBV6-4 and TRBJ1-1; no definite D call. V was shortened by 4 bases and J by 5 bases, with 11 bases between the two germline ends. This CDR3 comprises 13 residues. Per the germline V gene, CDR1 is MRHNA and CDR2 is SNTAGT. The CDR3 coding sequence is TGTGCCAGCAGTGTGGGCTTGGGGACTGAAGCTTTCTTT. As protein: CASSVGLGTEAFF.

The genes are TRBV10-3 and TRBJ2-2; D unresolved. V lost 6 bases to trimming and J lost 2 bases, with 7 bases between them. Germline CDR1 and CDR2: ENHRY and SYGVKD. CDR3 length: 13 amino acids. The CDR3 nucleotides are TGTGCCATCAGACCAGAAAACACCGGGGAGCTGTTTTTT. Translation: CAIRPENTGELFF.

The J gene is TRBJ1-2, the V gene TRBV11-2, with TRBD1 matching 8 bases. V was pared by 5 bases and J by 1 base, with 0 bases of the junction left unmatched. Germline CDR1 and CDR2: SGHAT and FQNNGV. CDR3 size: 13 residues. The CDR3 protein is CASSTGGNYGYTF. In DNA form, the CDR3 reads TGTGCCAGCAGCACAGGGGGTAACTATGGCTACACCTTC. Drawing the rest from reference TRBV11-2 and TRBJ1-2, the complete variable domain is EAGVAQSPRYKIIEKRQSVAFWCNPISGHATLYWYQQILGQGPKLLIQFQNNGVVDDSQLPKDRFSAERLKGVDSTLKIQPAKLEDSAVYLCASSTGGNYGYTFGSGTRLTVV.

The chain joins TRBV11-3 to TRBJ2-7; D remains unclear. This CDR3 region has 12 residues. Trimming removed 3 bases at V and 7 bases at J, with 10 bases between. Germline lookup yields CDR1 SGHNT and CDR2 YENEEA. The CDR3 nucleotides read TGTGCCAGCAGCTTCGCCCGGATAGAGCAGTACTTC. It is translated as CASSFARIEQYF.

V gene TRBV3-1 (or the pseudogene TRBV3-2) combines with J gene TRBJ2-5; the match to TRBD2 covers 13 bases. The CDR3 covers 14 residues. Germline CDR1 is LGHDT and CDR2 is YNNKEL (reference sequence). V shed 8 bases, J shed 0 bases, and the junction held 0 bases outside the gene matches. CDR3 DNA sequence: TGTGCCAGCGGGACTAGCGGGGACCAAGAGACCCAGTACTTC. This translates into CASGTSGDQETQYF.

This chain joins TRBV4-1 and TRBJ2-1; 11 bases are shared with TRBD2. V was pared by 0 bases and J by 4 bases, with 5 bases of the junction left unmatched. CDR1 and CDR2 (germline): MGHRA, YSYEKL. The CDR3 has 17 amino acids. In DNA, the CDR3 is TGCGCCAGCAGCCAAGAATCCGGGACTAGCGGATACAATGAGCAGTTCTTC. Translated: CASSQESGTSGYNEQFF.

The rearrangement links TRBV7-9 to TRBJ2-1, with TRBD2 matching over 11 bases. Unmatched junction bases numbered 9, after V lost 6 bases and J lost 2 bases. There are 17 residues in the CDR3. Germline V gene sequence: CDR1 SEHNR, CDR2 FQNEAQ (reference sequence). The CDR3 DNA reads as TGTGCCAGCAGACGGAAATCTAGCGGGGGGCCCTACAATGAGCAGTTCTTC. This gives the protein CASRRKSSGGPYNEQFF.

The chain combines TRBV5-6 with TRBJ1-2; 8 bases fit TRBD1. Germline-derived CDR1 and CDR2 are SGHDT and YYEEEE. The length of the CDR3 is 15 residues. The V gene end was trimmed by 3 bases and the J gene end by 3 bases; junction bases not matched to a gene: 7. CDR3 loop: CASSSLPTGDYGYTF. The CDR3 DNA is TGTGCCAGCAGCTCCCTCCCGACAGGGGACTATGGCTACACCTTC.

The gene calls are TRBV7-9 and TRBJ2-7; D might be TRBD1 (5 bases). The CDR3 sequence is 13 residues long. Germline CDR1 SEHNR, CDR2 FQNEAQ (reference sequence). V lost 6 bases and J 6 bases, leaving 15 bases between the germline ends. In DNA form, the CDR3 reads TGTGCCAGCAGGCAGGGTGGTCCGGGCGAGCAGTACTTC. Amino acid sequence: CASRQGGPGEQYF.

J is TRBJ2-2 and V is TRBV27; the match to TRBD2 covers 9 bases. The CDR3 has 14 amino acids. V dropped 5 bases and J dropped 7; count of bases not matched to a gene: 5. CDR1 and CDR2 from the germline V gene are MNHEY and SMNVEV (reference sequence). The CDR3 DNA reads TGTGCCAGCAGTATAGGACTAGCGTTCGGGGAGCTGTTTTTT. This translates into CASSIGLAFGELFF.

The J gene is TRBJ2-7, the V gene TRBV27, with D hard to call. Germline assignment: CDR1 MNHEY and CDR2 SMNVEV (reference sequence). Trimming cost V 4 bases and J 0 bases, with 10 bases left between them. The CDR3 consists of 14 residues. The CDR3 loop reads CASSSPTNSYEQYF. As DNA, the CDR3 is TGTGCCAGCAGTTCCCCCACTAACTCCTACGAGCAGTACTTC.

This sequence joins TRBV4-2 and TRBJ1-5, with D possibly being TRBD1 (6 bases). V lost 8 bases to trimming and J lost 0 bases, with 11 bases between them. The CDR3 runs 14 residues. Germline V gene sequence: CDR1 LGHNA, CDR2 YNFKEQ. This CDR3 is CASSGDYSNQPQHF. For the CDR3, the DNA is TGTGCCAGCTCAGGGGATTATAGCAATCAGCCCCAGCATTTT.